The 29 T cell receptor beta chains presented below share a single source sample, sequenced in a study of CD8+ T cells in alopecia areata (dated by TCRdb to 2016 to 2019). Libraries were constructed by the immunoSEQ multiplex PCR assay. RNA was extracted from all samples and reverse transcribed into cDNA as template for TCR sequencing. What TCRdb holds here is the immuneACCESS table cut down to in-frame rearrangements. Part of the clones is not present; checked against another copy, under half of the missing clones reflect an unresolved V gene, and the others are unexplained. This sample lists 180,000 or so clones; approximately 50% were detected once. Roughly a tenth of the sample comes from the top ten. Interpreted using the paper, the treatment or condition label stands for: oral pan-JAK inhibitor, 5-10 mg twice daily. Here the sequenced sample was CD8+ T cells sorted from blood, taken around week 52, from a patient treated with tofacitinib. The source is a human donor with alopecia areata.

The J gene is TRBJ2-3, the V gene TRBV6-4; a possible D gene is TRBD1 (5 bases). Germline V CDR1 and CDR2: MRHNA, SNTAGT. The CDR3 is 14 amino acids. The V gene lost 5 bases and the J gene lost 2 bases, with 11 bases spanning the gap. This CDR3 reads CASSYTDTTDTQYF. CDR3 bases: TGTGCCAGCAGTTATACGGACACCACAGATACGCAGTATTTT.

This chain links TRBV7-6 with TRBJ2-3; D is ambiguous. From germline, CDR1 is SGHVS and CDR2 FNYEAQ. Deletions cut 2 bases from V and 0 bases from J, with 15 bases between. CDR3 length: 17 residues. The CDR3 coding sequence is TGTGCCAGCAGCTTATCCCCCGGTCGGAGTAGCACAGATACGCAGTATTTT. Translated, it gives CASSLSPGRSSTDTQYF.

J is TRBJ2-3 and V is TRBV6-6; D remains ambiguous. The germline V gene encodes CDR1 MNHNY and CDR2 SVGAGI (reference sequence). There are 16 residues in the CDR3. The germline V and J ends were trimmed by 6 bases and 0 bases, with 16 bases remaining between them. DNA of the CDR3: TGTGCCAGCAGCCACAAACCGCGATCTAGCACAGATACGCAGTATTTT. Amino acids: CASSHKPRSSTDTQYF.

The chain uses TRBV7-9 and TRBJ2-1, with a weak D call TRBD2 (5 bases). Germline CDR1 reads SEHNR; CDR2 reads FQNEAQ (reference sequence). V lost 0 bases and J lost 5, with 17 bases in between. The CDR3 covers 17 residues. DNA for the CDR3: TGTGCCAGCAGCTTAGCGCATCTAACTAGGCGAGACAATGAGCAGTTCTTC. Its translation: CASSLAHLTRRDNEQFF.

This clone has more than one count but fewer than ten. The CDR3 loop reads CAWSESQGYQPQHF. As DNA, the CDR3 is TGTGCCTGGAGTGAATCCCAGGGGTATCAGCCCCAGCATTTT. The chain couples TRBV30 to TRBJ1-5; perhaps TRBD1 as D (6 bases). This CDR3 is built from 14 residues. V lost 1 base, J lost 5 bases, and 12 bases lay in between. Germline V gene sequence: CDR1 GTSNPN, CDR2 SVGIG (reference sequence). Complete variable domain (other parts from reference TRBV30 and TRBJ1-5): SQTIHQWPATLVQPVGSPLSLECTVEGTSNPNLYWYRQAAGRGLQLLFYSVGIGQISSEVPQNLSASRPQDRQFILSSKKLLLSDSGFYLCAWSESQGYQPQHFGDGTRLSIL.

The chain combines TRBV29-1 with TRBJ2-4; D may be TRBD1 or TRBD2 (5 bases each). Trimming took off 7 bases at V and 1 base at J, with 17 bases between the two ends. The CDR3 extends over 15 amino acids. Germline V CDR1 and CDR2: SQVTM, ANQGSEA. CDR3 protein: CSASGAAVAKNIQYF. CDR3 nucleotides: TGCAGCGCTTCCGGGGCAGCGGTTGCCAAAAACATTCAGTACTTC.

The V gene is TRBV11-2, the J gene TRBJ1-4; D gene ambiguous. Germline values: CDR1 SGHAT, CDR2 FQNNGV. V dropped 1 base and J dropped 6 bases, with 6 bases sitting between them. The CDR3 is 13 amino acids. CDR3 sequence: CASSLGAYEKLFF. DNA of the CDR3: TGTGCCAGCAGCTTAGGAGCGTATGAAAAACTGTTTTTT.

The chain joins TRBV11-2 to TRBJ1-6; D uncertain. Trimming took 0 bases from V and 9 from J, leaving 15 bases between them. The CDR3 consists of 16 residues. CDR1 is SGHAT, CDR2 FQNNGV, per germline. This chain's CDR3 is CASSLDLSPISSPLHF. Written as DNA, the CDR3 is TGTGCCAGCAGCTTAGATCTTTCACCAATCAGTTCACCCCTCCACTTT.

The V and J genes are TRBV7-9 and TRBJ1-2, with D maybe TRBD1 (5 bases). CDR3 length: 17 amino acids. Germline V lookup: CDR1 SEHNR, CDR2 FQNEAQ (reference sequence). The V end lost 5 bases, the J end lost 2 bases, and 21 bases lay between the germline ends. For the CDR3, the DNA is TGTGCCAGCAGCCCGCTAGGTGGGTCCACAGGAAACTATGGCTACACCTTC. It specifies CASSPLGGSTGNYGYTF.

A few counts support this clone. The rearrangement uses TRBV5-6 and TRBJ2-7; D ambiguous. CDR3 length: 13 amino acids. V was trimmed by 4 bases and J by 2 bases, leaving 10 bases between them. Germline values: CDR1 SGHDT, CDR2 YYEEEE. CDR3 sequence: CASSVSVTYEQYF. The CDR3, as DNA: TGTGCCAGCAGCGTGAGTGTTACCTACGAGCAGTACTTC.

Here the CDR3 reads CASSQGGTGGNEQFF. Written as DNA, the CDR3 is TGCGCCAGCAGCCAAGGAGGGACAGGGGGAAATGAGCAGTTCTTC. The rearrangement uses TRBV4-3 and TRBJ2-1, with 11 bases fitting TRBD1. This CDR3 is 15 amino acids long. Germline CDR1 LGHNA, CDR2 YSLEER. V was pared by 1 base and J by 7 bases, with 3 bases of the junction left unmatched.

The J gene is TRBJ2-3, the V gene TRBV29-1; the match to TRBD2 covers 10 bases. The CDR3 totals 18 residues. The V and J ends lost 7 bases and 1 base, in that order; junction bases with no gene match: 17. Per germline, CDR1 SQVTM and CDR2 ANQGSEA. The CDR3: CSGLSPQAGGARTDTQYF. Written as DNA, the CDR3 is TGCAGCGGGTTGAGTCCCCAAGCGGGGGGGGCCCGCACAGATACGCAGTATTTT.

The gene calls are TRBV7-9 and TRBJ2-3; TRBD1 agrees at 7 bases. The CDR3 covers 14 residues. Germline assignment: CDR1 SEHNR and CDR2 FQNEAQ (reference sequence). Trimming at V came to 6 bases and at J to 2 bases, leaving 5 bases not matched to a gene. CDR3 DNA: TGTGCCAGCAGATGGGACAGAAACACAGATACGCAGTATTTT. Encoded protein: CASRWDRNTDTQYF.

A note on this clone: Other DNA sequences in the same sample also yield this CDR3. The chain carries TRBV13 and TRBJ1-2, with D maybe TRBD1 (5 bases). This CDR3 spans 13 amino acids. Trimming left V 3 bases short and J 4 bases short, with 9 bases between. Germline V gene lookup returns CDR1 PRHDT and CDR2 FYEKMQ (reference sequence). CDR3 in DNA: TGTGCCAGCAGCTTGCAGGGTCCCTATGGCTACACCTTC. It is translated as CASSLQGPYGYTF. Filled out from reference TRBV13 and TRBJ1-2, the complete variable domain reads AAGVIQSPRHLIKEKRETATLKCYPIPRHDTVYWYQQGPGQDPQFLISFYEKMQSDKGSIPDRFSAQQFSDYHSELNMSSLELGDSALYFCASSLQGPYGYTFGSGTRLTVV.

This clone has only a few counts. J is TRBJ2-1 and V is TRBV29-1; possibly TRBD1 for D (6 bases). There are 14 residues in the CDR3. CDR1 is SQVTM, CDR2 ANQGSEA, per germline. Trimming stripped 7 bases from V and 6 bases from J, with 19 bases between. The CDR3 DNA follows: TGCAGCGCCCTCGGTGGGGGCTTTTCCAATGAGCAGTTCTTC. It specifies CSALGGGFSNEQFF.

This clone has a single count. The chain recombines TRBV30 with TRBJ2-3; D remains ambiguous. V lost 4 bases, J lost 2 bases, and 10 bases lay in between. The germline V gene encodes CDR1 GTSNPN and CDR2 SVGIG (reference sequence). The CDR3 sequence is 13 residues long. CDR3 sequence: CAWKPAITDTQYF. CDR3 in DNA: TGTGCCTGGAAACCAGCTATCACAGATACGCAGTATTTT. Complete variable domain (other parts from reference TRBV30 and TRBJ2-3): SQTIHQWPATLVQPVGSPLSLECTVEGTSNPNLYWYRQAAGRGLQLLFYSVGIGQISSEVPQNLSASRPQDRQFILSSKKLLLSDSGFYLCAWKPAITDTQYFGPGTRLTVL.

The chain has TRBV2 and TRBJ2-7, with D unresolved. CDR1 and CDR2 from the germline V gene are SNHLY and FYNNEI. V dropped 8 bases and J dropped 7 bases, with 9 bases sitting between them. CDR3 length: 10 amino acids. This CDR3 reads CASLLGEQYF. For the CDR3, the DNA is TGTGCCAGCCTGCTGGGGGAGCAGTACTTC.

The chain carries TRBV9 and TRBJ2-1; 9 positions agree with TRBD2. The CDR3 is made up of 15 amino acids. The V segment lost 0 bases and the J segment 7 bases; nucleotides outside the gene matches: 5. The germline CDR1 and CDR2 sequences are SGDLS and YYNGEE. CDR3: CASSVDGSGGNEQFF. CDR3 DNA: TGTGCCAGCAGCGTAGATGGTAGCGGGGGTAATGAGCAGTTCTTC.

A single count supports this clone. This chain joins TRBV7-9 and TRBJ2-2, with 8 bases fitting TRBD2. CDR1 SEHNR and CDR2 FQNEAQ come from the germline V gene (reference sequence). This CDR3 has 12 amino acids. Trimming cost V 2 bases and J 13 bases; bases outside gene matches: 3. The DNA of the CDR3 is TGTGCCAGCAGCTTAAACCTAGCGGGGCTGTTTTTT. Its protein is CASSLNLAGLFF.

The chain recombines TRBV15 with TRBJ1-2, with 7 positions matching TRBD1. V shed 5 bases, J shed 4 bases, and the junction held 10 bases outside the gene matches. CDR1 and CDR2 (germline): LNHNV, YYDKDF (reference sequence). The CDR3 consists of 15 residues. The CDR3 coding sequence is TGTGCCACCAGCTCAGCCGGAACAGGGGTCTATGGCTACACCTTC. Its protein product is CATSSAGTGVYGYTF.

This chain links TRBV5-1 with TRBJ1-6; 7 bases fit TRBD1. CDR3 length equals 16 residues. Germline trimming cut 1 base from V and 6 bases from J; bases unmatched to any gene: 7. Looked up from germline, CDR1 is SGHRS and CDR2 is YFSETQ. The CDR3 reads CASSLTPPGGNSPLHF. CDR3 bases: TGCGCCAGCAGCTTGACCCCGCCAGGGGGTAATTCACCCCTCCACTTT.

J is TRBJ2-1 and V is TRBV23-1, with D hard to call. TRBV23-1 is designated an ORF whose function remains uncertain. Trimming pared 3 bases from V and 2 bases from J, leaving 8 bases between. The CDR3 is 14 residues long. For the CDR3, the DNA is TGCGCCAGCAGTCATGTCAGACCCTACAATGAGCAGTTCTTC. Translated: CASSHVRPYNEQFF.

The J gene is TRBJ1-1, the V gene TRBV20-1, with D unresolved. This CDR3 is 11 amino acids long. The V gene lost 6 bases and the J gene lost 1 base, with 6 bases spanning the gap. Germline CDR1 reads DFQATT; CDR2 reads SNEGSKA (reference sequence). The CDR3 DNA reads TGCAGTGCCACGGGGAACACTGAAGCTTTCTTT. Amino acids: CSATGNTEAFF.

This clone occurred a few times. This rearrangement joins TRBV2 to TRBJ2-2; 7 bases fit TRBD2. CDR3 length: 16 amino acids. Germline loops: CDR1 SNHLY, CDR2 FYNNEI. Germline trimming cut 8 bases from V and 6 bases from J; bases unmatched to any gene: 15. This chain's CDR3 is CASGWGAGSSSGELFF. In nucleotides, the CDR3 is TGTGCCAGCGGTTGGGGAGCGGGGTCTAGCTCCGGGGAGCTGTTTTTT.

The chain joins TRBV5-5 to TRBJ2-7; 7 bases line up with TRBD1. The CDR3 consists of 16 residues. Trimming removed 6 bases from V and 0 bases from J; junction bases left unmatched: 12. CDR1 is SGHKS, CDR2 YYEKEE, per germline (reference sequence). CDR3 coding DNA: TGTGCCAGCAACCCTCAGGAACAGGGGTACTCCTACGAGCAGTACTTC. Its protein is CASNPQEQGYSYEQYF.

This chain uses TRBV7-9 with TRBJ1-3; perhaps TRBD1 as D (6 bases). V lost 3 bases and J lost 0, with 6 bases in between. The CDR3 totals 14 residues. Germline V CDR1 and CDR2: SEHNR, FQNEAQ (reference sequence). The CDR3 loop reads CASSLGASGNTIYF. CDR3 DNA sequence: TGTGCCAGCAGCTTGGGGGCCTCTGGAAACACCATATATTTT.

This clone turned up a few times. The V call is TRBV11-2, the J call TRBJ2-7; D is tentatively TRBD1 or TRBD2 (5 bases each). The length of the CDR3 is 15 residues. Per germline, CDR1 SGHAT and CDR2 FQNNGV. Trimming took off 1 base at V and 3 bases at J, with 13 bases between the two ends. CDR3 residues: CASSLVVGPGYEQYF. In DNA, the CDR3 is TGTGCCAGCAGCTTAGTCGTGGGACCCGGCTACGAGCAGTACTTC.

This clone appeared a few times. The J gene is TRBJ1-2, the V gene TRBV29-1; D call uncertain. This CDR3 has 10 residues. CDR1 is SQVTM, CDR2 ANQGSEA, per germline. The V end was cut by 5 bases, the J end by 2 bases, with 3 bases between. The CDR3 nucleotides are TGCAGCGTTCAGAACTATGGCTACACCTTC. It codes for CSVQNYGYTF.

The rearrangement uses TRBV11-3 and TRBJ2-1; 8 bases fit TRBD2. CDR1 and CDR2 (germline): SGHNT, YENEEA. V dropped 2 bases and J dropped 9; count of bases not matched to a gene: 15. This CDR3 contains 17 residues. The CDR3, as DNA: TGTGCCAGCAGCTTACCTTTGGGACTAGGGTTTTCCTCTGAGCAGTTCTTC. Residues: CASSLPLGLGFSSEQFF.